Sequencing of this TCR beta chain was carried out in a study of cytomegalovirus exposure and HLA in healthy donors. The wider study: An analysis done earlier identified more than 90 million unique TCR beta sequences from 150 million to 200 million T cells. Study results and limitations: In vitro confirmation showed three CMV-associated chains to be CMV antigen specific.

Everyone who donated was a healthy bone marrow donor. Regarding this clone: Its antigen remains unidentified.

PCR employed 60 Vbeta and 13 Jbeta primers. Measured with immunoSEQ multiplex PCR; TCRdb has only the in-frame clones, and not every one. The table records roughly 180,000 clones, around 82% of them present only once. This CDR3 spans 15 amino acids. Per the germline V gene, CDR1 is SGHRS and CDR2 is YFSETQ. The V and J ends lost 5 bases and 2 bases, in that order; junction bases with no gene match: 7. This clonotype was obtained from a boy younger than 18 in good health and CMV-seronegative. Sequencing was performed on PBMCs. The chain joins TRBV5-1 to TRBJ2-7; 10 bases are shared with TRBD2. CDR3: CASRTGLAAAYEQYF. The CDR3, as DNA: TGCGCCAGCAGAACAGGACTAGCGGCAGCCTACGAGCAGTACTTC.